Listed here is a single TCR beta chain. Antigen: not known. Germline V gene lookup returns CDR1 MGHDK and CDR2 SYGVNS. The CDR3 is made up of 14 amino acids. V was clipped by 1 base and J by 2 bases, with 9 bases between them. This entry comes from a study of siplizumab effects on memory and regulatory T cells. General observations from the study: Most proliferating CD4+ or CD8+ clones, roughly 80-96%, had no naive or memory assignment. Alloreactive sequences traceable to unstimulated CD4+ memory cells were significantly reduced by siplizumab. Apparently key alloresponse contributors, naive T cells also seemed more diverse than memory cells.

Unstimulated naive, memory, effector memory and TEMRA subsets were sequenced, and this was done in a few donor pairs. The method was immunoSEQ multiplex PCR; TCRdb's version includes in-frame clones alone and lacks a portion of them. The sample yields just over 50,000 clones, 95% to 98% seen once. Sequencing was done on a sample of naive CD4+ T cells sorted from blood. The chain employs TRBV25-1 and TRBJ2-7; D ambiguous. This receptor was taken from a human donor in good health. CDR3 protein: CASSESGGAYEQYF. Here the CDR3 DNA reads TGTGCCAGCAGTGAATCTGGTGGAGCCTACGAGCAGTACTTC.